This T cell receptor beta chain came from a study of blood T cell repertoires in COVID-19. Germline trimming cut 3 bases from V and 9 bases from J; bases unmatched to any gene: 11. The germline gives CDR1 SGHDT, CDR2 YYEEEE. There are 16 residues in the CDR3. Sequencing was performed with immunoSEQ multiplex PCR; in TCRdb, only in-frame clones are kept and a portion is missing. The data show around 250,000 clones, approximately 86% seen once. Specimen: PBMCs or T cells enriched from blood (not recorded which). The receptor was isolated from a woman in her forties or fifties who had recovered from COVID-19. The genes are TRBV5-6 and TRBJ2-1, with 11 bases lining up with TRBD2. CDR3 DNA sequence: TGTGCCAGCAGCTGGAAGACTAGCGGGATCGGCGGTGAGCAGTTCTTC. This gives the protein CASSWKTSGIGGEQFF.